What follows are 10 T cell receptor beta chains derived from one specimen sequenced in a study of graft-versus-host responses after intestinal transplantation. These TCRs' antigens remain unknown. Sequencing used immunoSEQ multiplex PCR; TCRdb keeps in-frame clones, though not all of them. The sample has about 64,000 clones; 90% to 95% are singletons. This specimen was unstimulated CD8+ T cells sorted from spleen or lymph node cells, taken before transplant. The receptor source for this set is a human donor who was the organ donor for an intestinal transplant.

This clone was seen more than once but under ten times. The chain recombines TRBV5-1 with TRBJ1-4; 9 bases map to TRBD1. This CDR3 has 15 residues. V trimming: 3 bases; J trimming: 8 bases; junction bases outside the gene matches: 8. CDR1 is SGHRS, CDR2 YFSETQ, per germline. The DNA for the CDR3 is TGCGCCAGCAGCTCCTCAGGGGGACAGGGCGAAAAACTGTTTTTT. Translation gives CASSSSGGQGEKLFF.

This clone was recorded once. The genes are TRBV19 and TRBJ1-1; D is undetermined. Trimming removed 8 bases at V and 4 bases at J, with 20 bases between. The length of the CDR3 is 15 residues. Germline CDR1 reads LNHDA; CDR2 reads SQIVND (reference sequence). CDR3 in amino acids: CASVTPGVGGTEAFF. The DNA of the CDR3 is TGTGCCAGTGTTACTCCGGGAGTCGGAGGCACTGAAGCTTTCTTT.

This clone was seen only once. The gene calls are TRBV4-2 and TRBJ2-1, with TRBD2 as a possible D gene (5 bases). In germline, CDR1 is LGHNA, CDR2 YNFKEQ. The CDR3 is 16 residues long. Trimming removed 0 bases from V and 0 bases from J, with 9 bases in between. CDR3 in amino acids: CASSQEGTSSYNEQFF. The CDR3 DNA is TGTGCCAGCAGCCAAGAGGGAACTAGCTCCTACAATGAGCAGTTCTTC.

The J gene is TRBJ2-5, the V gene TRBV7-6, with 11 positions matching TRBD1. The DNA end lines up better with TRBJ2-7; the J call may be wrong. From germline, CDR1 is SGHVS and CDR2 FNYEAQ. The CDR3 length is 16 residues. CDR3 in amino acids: CASSLVTGTGGYEQYF. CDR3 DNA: TGTGCCAGCAGCTTAGTTACCGGGACAGGGGGGTACGAGCAGTACTTC.

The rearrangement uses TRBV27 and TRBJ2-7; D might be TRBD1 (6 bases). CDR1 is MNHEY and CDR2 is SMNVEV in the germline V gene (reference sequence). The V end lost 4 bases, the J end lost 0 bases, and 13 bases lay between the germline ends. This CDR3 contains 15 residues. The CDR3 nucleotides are TGTGCCAGCAGTTACTCGACAGGTAGCTCCTACGAGCAGTACTTC. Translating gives CASSYSTGSSYEQYF.

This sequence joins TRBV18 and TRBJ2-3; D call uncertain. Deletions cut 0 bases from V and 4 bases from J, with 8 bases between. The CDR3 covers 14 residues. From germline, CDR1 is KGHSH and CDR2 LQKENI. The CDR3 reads CASSPPARADTQYF. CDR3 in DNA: TGTGCCAGCTCACCACCGGCTAGAGCAGATACGCAGTATTTT.

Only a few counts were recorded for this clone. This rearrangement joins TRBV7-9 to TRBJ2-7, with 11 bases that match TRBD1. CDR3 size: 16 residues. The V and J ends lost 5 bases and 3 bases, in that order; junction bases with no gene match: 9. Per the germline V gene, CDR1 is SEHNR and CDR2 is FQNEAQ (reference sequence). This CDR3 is CASSPGTGGNHYEQYF. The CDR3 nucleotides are TGTGCCAGCAGCCCAGGGACAGGGGGAAATCACTACGAGCAGTACTTC.

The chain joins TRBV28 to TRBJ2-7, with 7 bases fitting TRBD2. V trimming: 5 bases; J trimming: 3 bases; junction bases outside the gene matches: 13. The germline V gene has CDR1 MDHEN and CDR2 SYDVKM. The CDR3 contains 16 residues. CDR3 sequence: CASSPPHTGTNYEQYF. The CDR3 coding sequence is TGTGCCAGCAGTCCTCCCCACACGGGGACTAACTACGAGCAGTACTTC.

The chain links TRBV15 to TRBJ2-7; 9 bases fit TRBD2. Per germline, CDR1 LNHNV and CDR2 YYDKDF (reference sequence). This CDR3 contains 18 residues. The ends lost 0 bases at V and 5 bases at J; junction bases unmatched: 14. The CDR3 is CATSRDAAGGPISDEQYF. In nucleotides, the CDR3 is TGTGCCACCAGCAGAGATGCCGCGGGAGGGCCTATATCAGACGAGCAGTACTTC. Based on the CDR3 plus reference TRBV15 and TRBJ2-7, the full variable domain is DAMVIQNPRYQVTQFGKPVTLSCSQTLNHNVMYWYQQKSSQAPKLLFHYYDKDFNNEADTPDNFQSRRPNTSFCFLDIRSPGLGDTAMYLCATSRDAAGGPISDEQYFGPGTRLTVT.

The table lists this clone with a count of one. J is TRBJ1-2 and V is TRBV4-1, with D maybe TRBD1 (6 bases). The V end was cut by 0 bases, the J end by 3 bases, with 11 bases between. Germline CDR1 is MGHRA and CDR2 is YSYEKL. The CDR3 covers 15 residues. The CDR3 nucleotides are TGCGCCAGCAGCCAAGAGTCCACAGGGTACTATGGCTACACCTTC. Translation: CASSQESTGYYGYTF.